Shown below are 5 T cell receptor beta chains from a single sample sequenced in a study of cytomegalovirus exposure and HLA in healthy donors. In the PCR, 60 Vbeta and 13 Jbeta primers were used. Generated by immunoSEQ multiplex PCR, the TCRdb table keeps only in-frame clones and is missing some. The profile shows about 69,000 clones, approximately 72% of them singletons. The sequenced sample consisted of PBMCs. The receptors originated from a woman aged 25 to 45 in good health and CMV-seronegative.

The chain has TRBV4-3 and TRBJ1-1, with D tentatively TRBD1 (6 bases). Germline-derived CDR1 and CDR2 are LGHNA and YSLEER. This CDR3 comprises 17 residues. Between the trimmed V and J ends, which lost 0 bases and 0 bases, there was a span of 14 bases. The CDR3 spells CASSQDLTGNMNTEAFF. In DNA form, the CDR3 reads TGCGCCAGCAGCCAAGACCTGACAGGCAACATGAACACTGAAGCTTTCTTT.

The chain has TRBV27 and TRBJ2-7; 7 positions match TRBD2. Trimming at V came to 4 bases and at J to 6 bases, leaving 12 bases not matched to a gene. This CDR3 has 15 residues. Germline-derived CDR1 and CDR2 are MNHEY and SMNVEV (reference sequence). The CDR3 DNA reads TGTGCCAGCAGTTGGGTTGCGGGGGTAAAGGGCGAGCAGTACTTC. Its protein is CASSWVAGVKGEQYF.

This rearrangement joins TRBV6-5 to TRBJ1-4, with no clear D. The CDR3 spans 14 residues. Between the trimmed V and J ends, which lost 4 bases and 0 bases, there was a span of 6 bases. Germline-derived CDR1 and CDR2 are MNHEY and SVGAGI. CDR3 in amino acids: CASSWQSTNEKLFF. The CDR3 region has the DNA TGTGCCAGCAGTTGGCAATCAACTAATGAAAAACTGTTTTTT.

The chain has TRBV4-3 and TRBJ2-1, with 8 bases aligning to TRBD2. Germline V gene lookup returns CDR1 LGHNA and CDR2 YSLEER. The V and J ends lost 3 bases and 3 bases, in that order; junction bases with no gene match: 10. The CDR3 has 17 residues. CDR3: CASSQGVAGGLYNEQFF. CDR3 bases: TGCGCCAGCAGCCAGGGGGTTGCGGGGGGTCTCTACAATGAGCAGTTCTTC.

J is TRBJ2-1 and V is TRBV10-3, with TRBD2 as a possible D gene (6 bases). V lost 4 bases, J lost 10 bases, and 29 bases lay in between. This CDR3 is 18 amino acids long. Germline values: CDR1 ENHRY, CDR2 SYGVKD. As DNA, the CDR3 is TGTGCCATCAGTGGACCCGTACCCGGGGCAGGTTTACGGGGGGAGCAGTTCTTC. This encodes CAISGPVPGAGLRGEQFF.